This T cell receptor beta chain was sequenced in a study of shared clonotypes between healthy human individuals. The study's findings and limits: The study drew on few donors, limiting represented genetic and exposure-history diversity. Incompleteness in sorted-subset sequencing, despite large depth, was shown by rarefaction.

Germline lookup yields CDR1 MNHEY and CDR2 SMNVEV (reference sequence). Trimming removed 6 bases at V and 4 bases at J, with 15 bases between. This CDR3 is built from 14 residues. Produced via immunoSEQ multiplex PCR; TCRdb's table is partial and in-frame only. The sample includes approximately 2.5 million clones, more than 85% of them seen just once. With respect to this clone: Its antigen is unknown.

The sequencing sample was made of naive CD4+ T cells from PBMCs. Subset indicated: CD45RA+ positively selected. This sequence originates from a man between 18 and 35 years old in good health. Some clones in this sample may be carry-over from other donors' samples. This chain connects TRBV27 to TRBJ2-5; D not resolved. CDR3 coding DNA: TGTGCCAGCAGCCTTAGGTACGGGCGAGAGACCCAGTACTTC. Its protein is CASSLRYGRETQYF.